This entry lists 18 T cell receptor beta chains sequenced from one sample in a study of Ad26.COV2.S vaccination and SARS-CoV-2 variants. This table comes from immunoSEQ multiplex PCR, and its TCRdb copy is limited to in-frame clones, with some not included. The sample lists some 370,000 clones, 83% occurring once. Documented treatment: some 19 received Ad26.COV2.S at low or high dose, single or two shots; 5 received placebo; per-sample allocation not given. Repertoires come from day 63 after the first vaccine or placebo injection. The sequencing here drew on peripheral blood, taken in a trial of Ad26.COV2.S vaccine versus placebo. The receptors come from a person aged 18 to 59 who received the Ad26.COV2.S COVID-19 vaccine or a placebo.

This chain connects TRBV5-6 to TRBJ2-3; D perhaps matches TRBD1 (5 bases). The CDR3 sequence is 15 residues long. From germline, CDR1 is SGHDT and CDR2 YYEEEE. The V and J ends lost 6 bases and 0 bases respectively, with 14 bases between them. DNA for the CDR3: TGTGCCAGCACTAGGACATTTCAAAGCACAGATACGCAGTATTTT. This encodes CASTRTFQSTDTQYF.

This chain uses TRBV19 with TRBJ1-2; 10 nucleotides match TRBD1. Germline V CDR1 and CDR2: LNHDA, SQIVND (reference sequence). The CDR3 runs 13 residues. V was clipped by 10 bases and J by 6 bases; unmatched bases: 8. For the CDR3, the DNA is TGTGCCACCGGACGTGGGACAGGGGATGGCTACACCTTC. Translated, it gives CATGRGTGDGYTF. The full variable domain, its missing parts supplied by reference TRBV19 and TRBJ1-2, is DGGITQSPKYLFRKEGQNVTLSCEQNLNHDAMYWYRQDPGQGLRLIYYSQIVNDFQKGDIAEGYSVSREKKESFPLTVTSAQKNPTAFYLCATGRGTGDGYTFGSGTRLTVV.

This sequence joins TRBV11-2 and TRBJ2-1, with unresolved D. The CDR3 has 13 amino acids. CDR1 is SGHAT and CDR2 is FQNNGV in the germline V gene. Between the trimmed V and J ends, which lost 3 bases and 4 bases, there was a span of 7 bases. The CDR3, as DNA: TGTGCCAGCAGCTTTAGCAGGTACAATGAGCAGTTCTTC. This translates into CASSFSRYNEQFF. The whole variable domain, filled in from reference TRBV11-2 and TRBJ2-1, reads EAGVAQSPRYKIIEKRQSVAFWCNPISGHATLYWYQQILGQGPKLLIQFQNNGVVDDSQLPKDRFSAERLKGVDSTLKIQPAKLEDSAVYLCASSFSRYNEQFFGPGTRLTVL.

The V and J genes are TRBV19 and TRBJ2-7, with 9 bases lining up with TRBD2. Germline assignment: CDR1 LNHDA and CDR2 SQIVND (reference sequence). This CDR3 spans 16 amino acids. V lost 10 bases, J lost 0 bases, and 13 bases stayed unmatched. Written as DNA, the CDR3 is TGTGCCACCCGGTGGACAGCGGGGGGAGGCTCCTACGAGCAGTACTTC. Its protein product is CATRWTAGGGSYEQYF.

This CDR3 reads CASSSGTAAQETQYF. The CDR3 DNA reads TGTGCCAGCAGTTCTGGGACGGCCGCTCAAGAGACCCAGTACTTC. The chain is built from TRBV6-6 and TRBJ2-5, with D perhaps matching TRBD1 or TRBD2 (5 bases each). The CDR3 sequence is 15 residues long. Germline loops: CDR1 MNHNY, CDR2 SVGAGI (reference sequence). V dropped 4 bases and J dropped 2 bases, with 14 bases sitting between them.

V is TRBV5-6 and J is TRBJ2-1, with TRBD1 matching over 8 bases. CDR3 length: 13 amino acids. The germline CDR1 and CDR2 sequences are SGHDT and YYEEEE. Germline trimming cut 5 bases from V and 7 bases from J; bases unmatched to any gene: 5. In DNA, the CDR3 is TGTGCCAGCAGGGACAGGGTTCGGAATGAGCAGTTCTTC. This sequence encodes CASRDRVRNEQFF.

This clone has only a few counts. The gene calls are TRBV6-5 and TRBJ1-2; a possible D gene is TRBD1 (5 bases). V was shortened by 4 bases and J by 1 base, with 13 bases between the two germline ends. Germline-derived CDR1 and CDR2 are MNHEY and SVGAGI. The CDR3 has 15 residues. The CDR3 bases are TGTGCCAGCAGTTTCCTTGGGGGGGGTAACTATGGCTACACCTTC. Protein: CASSFLGGGNYGYTF.

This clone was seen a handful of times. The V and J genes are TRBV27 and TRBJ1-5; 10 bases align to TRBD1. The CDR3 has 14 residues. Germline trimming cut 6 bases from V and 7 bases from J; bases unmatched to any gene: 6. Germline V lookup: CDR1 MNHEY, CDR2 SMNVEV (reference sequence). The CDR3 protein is CASRRQGAGQPQHF. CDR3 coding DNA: TGTGCCAGCAGACGACAGGGGGCAGGGCAGCCCCAGCATTTT.

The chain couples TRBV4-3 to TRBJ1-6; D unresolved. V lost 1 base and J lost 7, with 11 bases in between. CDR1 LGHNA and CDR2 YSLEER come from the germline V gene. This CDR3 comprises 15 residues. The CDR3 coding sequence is TGCGCCAGCAGCCAAGTGTACGGTTTGAATTCACCCCTCCACTTT. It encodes CASSQVYGLNSPLHF.

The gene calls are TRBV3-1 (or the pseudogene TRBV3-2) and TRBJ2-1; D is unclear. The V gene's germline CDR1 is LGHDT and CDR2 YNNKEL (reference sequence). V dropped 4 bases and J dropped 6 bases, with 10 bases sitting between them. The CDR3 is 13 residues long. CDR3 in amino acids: CASSPPHRNEQFF. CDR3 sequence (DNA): TGTGCCAGCAGCCCCCCTCACCGCAATGAGCAGTTCTTC.

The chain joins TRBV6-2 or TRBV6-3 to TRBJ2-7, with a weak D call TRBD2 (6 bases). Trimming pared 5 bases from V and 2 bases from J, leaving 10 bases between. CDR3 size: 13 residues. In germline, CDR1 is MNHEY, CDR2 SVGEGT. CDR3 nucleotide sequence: TGTGCCAGCAGTCCGGGGGAGGCCTACGAGCAGTACTTC. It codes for CASSPGEAYEQYF.

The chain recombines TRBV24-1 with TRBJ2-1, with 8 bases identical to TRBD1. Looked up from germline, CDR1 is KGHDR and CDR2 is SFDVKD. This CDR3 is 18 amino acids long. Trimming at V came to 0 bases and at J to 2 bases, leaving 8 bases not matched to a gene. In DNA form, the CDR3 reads TGTGCCACCAGTGATTTGCCCCGGACAGGGAACACCTACAATGAGCAGTTCTTC. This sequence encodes CATSDLPRTGNTYNEQFF.

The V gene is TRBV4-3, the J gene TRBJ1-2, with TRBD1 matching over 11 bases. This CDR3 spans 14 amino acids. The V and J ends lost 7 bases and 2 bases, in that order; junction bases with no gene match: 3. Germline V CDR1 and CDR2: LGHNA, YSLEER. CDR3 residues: CASNRDRGNYGYTF. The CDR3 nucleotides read TGCGCCAGCAATAGGGACAGGGGGAACTATGGCTACACCTTC.

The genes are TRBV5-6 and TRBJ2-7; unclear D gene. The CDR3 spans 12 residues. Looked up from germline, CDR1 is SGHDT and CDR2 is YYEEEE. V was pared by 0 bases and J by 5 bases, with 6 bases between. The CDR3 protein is CASSLVVDEQYF. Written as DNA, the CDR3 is TGTGCCAGCAGCTTGGTGGTGGACGAGCAGTACTTC. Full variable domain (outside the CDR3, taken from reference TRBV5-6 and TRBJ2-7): DAGVTQSPTHLIKTRGQQVTLRCSPKSGHDTVSWYQQALGQGPQFIFQYYEEEERQRGNFPDRFSGHQFPNYSSELNVNALLLGDSALYLCASSLVVDEQYFGPGTRLTVT.

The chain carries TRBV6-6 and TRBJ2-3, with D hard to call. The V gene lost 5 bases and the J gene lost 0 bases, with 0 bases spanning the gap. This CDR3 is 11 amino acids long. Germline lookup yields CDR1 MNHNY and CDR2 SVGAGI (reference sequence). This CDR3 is CASSSTDTQYF. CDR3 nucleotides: TGTGCCAGCAGTAGCACAGATACGCAGTATTTT.

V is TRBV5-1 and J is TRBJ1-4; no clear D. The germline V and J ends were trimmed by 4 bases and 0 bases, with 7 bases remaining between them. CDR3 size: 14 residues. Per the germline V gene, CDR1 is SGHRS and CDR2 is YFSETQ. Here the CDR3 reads CASSPSATNEKLFF. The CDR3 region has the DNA TGCGCCAGCAGCCCCAGCGCAACTAATGAAAAACTGTTTTTT.

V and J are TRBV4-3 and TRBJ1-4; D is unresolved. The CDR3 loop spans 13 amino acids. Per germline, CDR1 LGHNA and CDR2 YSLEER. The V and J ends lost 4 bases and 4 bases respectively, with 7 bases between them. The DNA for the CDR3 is TGCGCCAGCAGCCCCAATGGTAATGAAAAACTGTTTTTT. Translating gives CASSPNGNEKLFF.

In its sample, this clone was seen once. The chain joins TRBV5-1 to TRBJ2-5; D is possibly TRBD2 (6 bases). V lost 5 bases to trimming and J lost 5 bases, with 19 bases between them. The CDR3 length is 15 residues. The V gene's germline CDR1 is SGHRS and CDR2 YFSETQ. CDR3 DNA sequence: TGCGCCAGCAGACTAACGGGAGCGGAGGGGGAGACCCAGTACTTC. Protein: CASRLTGAEGETQYF.